This T cell receptor beta chain was found in a study of ipilimumab plus nivolumab after autologous stem cell transplantation. For the study at large: DLBCL patients had primary refractory or relapsed disease. Study-wide results and caveats: Per the authors, repertoire, Treg and microbiota data justify further study.

With regard to this clone: Its matching antigen is unknown.

Clones were sequenced by immunoSEQ multiplex PCR, and TCRdb holds only the in-frame ones, with some missing. Altogether about 16,000 clones are present, about 81% being singletons, with the ten largest covering more than 20%. The CDR3 consists of 13 residues. V lost 7 bases and J 3 bases, leaving 13 bases between the germline ends. Germline CDR1 reads MNHNS; CDR2 reads SASEGT. Patients got ipilimumab 1 mg/kg beginning 14 to 28 days post-transplant. Patients received nivolumab 3 mg/kg at weeks 1, 4, 7, 10, then fortnightly to week 26. The receptor comes from a male donor with diffuse large B-cell lymphoma. J is TRBJ2-7 and V is TRBV6-1; no clear D. The sample here was PBMCs, taken in a trial of ipilimumab plus nivolumab as post-transplant consolidation. As DNA, the CDR3 is TGTGCCAGCACTTTAGCAGAAGTCTACGAGCAGTACTTC. This translates into CASTLAEVYEQYF.